A selection of T cell receptor beta chains follows, all from one sample in a study of CD4+ T cells in melanoma. Repertoires were generated with immunoSEQ multiplex PCR, while TCRdb's copy carries only in-frame clones and drops some. The repertoire consists of some 4,900 clones, with about two thirds occurring once and the leading ten covering around 27%. Material for sequencing was cells from a culture (not recorded whether cultured in vitro). The receptors were gathered from a human donor with melanoma. The CDR3 runs from the conserved cysteine through the conserved F or W. D genes are given only for firm matches. The size entry is marked missing in some rows and otherwise reads once, few, many or a size class.

cdr3_nt cdr3_aa cdr3_length j_call clone_size v_call d_call
TGTGCCAGCTCATCCCAAGGTGGAGGGGCGAACACTGAAGCTTTCTTT CASSSQGGGANTEAFF 16 TRBJ1-1 . TRBV18 .
TGTGCCAGCAGCCAAGAGGGTAACTATGGCTACACCTTC CASSQEGNYGYTF 13 TRBJ1-2 . TRBV4-2 .
TGTGCCAGCACTTCAGGGGGGCTGTGGTACGAGCAGTACTTC CASTSGGLWYEQYF 14 TRBJ2-7 . TRBV13 .
TGCAGCGCTACAGGGTTCTCCTACGAGCAGTACTTC CSATGFSYEQYF 12 TRBJ2-7 . TRBV29-1 .
TGCGCCAGCAGTGGAACCCGGACAAGCCCCACTGAAGCTTTCTTT CASSGTRTSPTEAFF 15 TRBJ1-1 . TRBV10-1 .
TGTGCCAGCAGTAGACCAGGGGGGAACATTCAGTACTTC CASSRPGGNIQYF 13 TRBJ2-4 . TRBV28 .
TGTGCCAGCAGTGAATTTACCAGGACAAACAATGAGCAGTTCTTC CASSEFTRTNNEQFF 15 TRBJ2-1 once TRBV6-1 .
TGTGCCAGCAGTGAAGACAGGGGAGTTGGCTATGGCTACACCTTC CASSEDRGVGYGYTF 15 TRBJ1-2 . TRBV2 TRBD1
TGTGCCAGCAGCCGGGATCTCGGTTCCTACAATGAGCAGTTCTTC CASSRDLGSYNEQFF 15 TRBJ2-1 . TRBV6-6 .
TGTGCCAGCAGCTTAGAAGGGCTCTTCACTGAAGCTTTCTTT CASSLEGLFTEAFF 14 TRBJ1-1 . TRBV7-2 .
TGTGCCAGCAGCCAGGTAGCGGGGTACATCTCCTACGAGCAGTACTTC CASSQVAGYISYEQYF 16 TRBJ2-7 medium-sized TRBV27 TRBD2
TGTGCCAGCAGTTCCGGGGACAGTGGCTACACCTTC CASSSGDSGYTF 12 TRBJ1-2 . TRBV28 TRBD1
TGTGCCACCAGACAGGAAGGGGAGACCGGGGAGCTGTTTTTT CATRQEGETGELFF 14 TRBJ2-2 . TRBV24-1 .
TGCGCCAGCATGGAAGGACAGGGGGATAATGGCTACACCTTC CASMEGQGDNGYTF 14 TRBJ1-2 hyperexpanded TRBV29-1 TRBD1
TGTGCCAGCAGCCAAGATGCCGGGGTACCTGAAGCTTTCTTT CASSQDAGVPEAFF 14 TRBJ1-1 . TRBV3-1/TRBV3-2 .
TGTGCCAGTAGTATTGCCGGTCTGGGCGAGCAGTACTTC CASSIAGLGEQYF 13 TRBJ2-7 . TRBV19 .
TGTGCCAGCAGGGGAGGTTTGGTGGTCGGCGAGCAGTACTTC CASRGGLVVGEQYF 14 TRBJ2-7 . TRBV2 .
TGTGCCAGCAGCCCGAACACGAACTATGGCTACACCTTC CASSPNTNYGYTF 13 TRBJ1-2 . TRBV7-2 .